The 3 T cell receptor beta chains reported below all come from one sample, sequenced in a study of T cell responses to AZD1222 COVID-19 vaccine. Method: immunoSEQ multiplex PCR; TCRdb's copy keeps in-frame clones and lacks some. The sample lists roughly 90,000 clones; 80% to 90% were seen once. This material consisted of peripheral blood, taken on day 0 of AZD1222 vaccination. The receptors originated from an adult in good health.

This sequence joins TRBV28 and TRBJ1-1; possible D gene TRBD1, 5 bases. CDR3 length: 12 residues. V lost 6 bases and J lost 13, with 18 bases in between. CDR1 MDHEN and CDR2 SYDVKM come from the germline V gene. CDR3 DNA: TGTGCCAGCAGCATTAAGGAGGTCAGGGTTTTCTTT. Translating gives CASSIKEVRVFF.

This chain's CDR3 is CASSLYGARDEKLFF. CDR3 DNA sequence: TGCGCCAGCAGCTTGTACGGGGCGCGGGATGAAAAACTGTTTTTT. This sequence joins TRBV5-1 and TRBJ1-4; TRBD1 is a possible D gene (5 bases). The germline V gene encodes CDR1 SGHRS and CDR2 YFSETQ. The CDR3 runs 15 residues. Trimming took 1 base from V and 6 from J, leaving 13 bases between them.

The chain carries TRBV7-8 and TRBJ2-2; no reliable D call. The CDR3 is made up of 13 amino acids. Trimming pared 1 base from V and 4 bases from J, leaving 4 bases between. In germline, CDR1 is SGHVS, CDR2 FQNEAQ. CDR3 residues: CASSLGSTGELFF. CDR3 in DNA: TGTGCCAGCAGCTTAGGAAGCACCGGGGAGCTGTTTTTT.